This T cell receptor beta chain was sequenced in a study of T cells after yellow fever vaccination. Across the whole study: For low cell numbers, libraries were made with SMART-Seq v4 Ultra Low Input.

There are 17 residues in the CDR3. The germline V gene has CDR1 MNHNY and CDR2 SVGAGI (reference sequence). V was clipped by 4 bases and J by 2 bases; unmatched bases: 7. This clonotype was counted ten times or more. Each CDR3 protein is one row after TCRdb ran MiXCR on the 5' RACE reads. This sample has a few hundred thousand distinct CDR3 sequences; around 3.1% occur once, and the top ten carry about 3.3%. The chain employs TRBV6-6 and TRBJ2-3, with 12 bases identical to TRBD2. The sequencing used CD4+ T cells sorted from PBMCs, collected 10 days after the yellow fever booster vaccination. The TCR sequence derives from a man aged 18-30 years who received the YFV17D yellow fever vaccine. This chain's CDR3 is CASSSRTSGDYTDTQYF. CDR3 nucleotide sequence: TGTGCCAGCAGTTCCCGGACTAGCGGGGATTACACAGATACGCAGTATTTT.